This T cell receptor (beta chain) is drawn from a study of T cell repertoires in cytomegalovirus infection. Study context: CMV epitopes used comprised recently identified HLA-C-restricted ones and well-studied HLA-B-restricted ones. Matching HLA type and CMV infection were both indicated by public TCR beta signatures.

Overall study results and limits: Ex vivo, HLA-C-restricted CMV-specific TCR beta clonotypes prevailed over the rest of the response.

In germline, CDR1 is SGHVS, CDR2 FQNEAQ. V trimming: 5 bases; J trimming: 4 bases; junction bases outside the gene matches: 6. The CDR3 totals 15 residues. TCRdb redid the calling of the reads with MiXCR, one entry per CDR3 protein. Of some 800,000 distinct CDR3 sequences listed, around a third were seen once; the top ten hold under 15%. This clonotype was seen repeatedly, ten times or more. No antigen is known for it. The source was cultured CD8+ T cells from PBMCs, collected from culture after CMV antigen stimulation. This chain joins TRBV7-8 and TRBJ2-1; 9 positions agree with TRBD1. The TCR sequence derives from a human donor in good health (CMV status not recorded). Some clones in this sample may be carry-over from other donors' samples. CDR3 loop: CASSTMTGGYNEQFF. In nucleotides, the CDR3 is TGTGCCAGCAGCACCATGACAGGGGGGTACAATGAGCAGTTCTTC.